This TCR beta chain derives from a study of response to subunit inactivated influenza vaccine. CDR1 is LNHNV, CDR2 YYDKDF, per germline (reference sequence). V was trimmed by 4 bases and J by 6 bases, leaving 10 bases between them. CDR3 size: 13 residues. Concerning this clonotype: Antigen: not known.

Study-wide results and caveats: Authors suggested seasonal influenza vaccinations each recruit few new T cells.

TCRdb re-called the RT-PCR reads through MiXCR, storing one row per CDR3 protein. The sample yields 650,000 or so distinct CDR3 sequences, around 13% seen once. The sample here was PBMCs from blood, taken about 14 days before vaccination. V and J are TRBV15 and TRBJ2-1; D gene uncertain. The origin of this receptor is a man in his fifties or sixties who received an inactivated influenza vaccine. In DNA, the CDR3 is TGTGCCACCAGCACCGTCGTGGGCAATGAGCAGTTCTTC. It codes for CATSTVVGNEQFF.